These 10 T cell receptor beta chains share one sample of origin, sequenced in a study of blood T cell repertoires in COVID-19. Sequencing used immunoSEQ multiplex PCR; TCRdb keeps in-frame clones, though not all of them. The sample consists of approximately 250,000 clones, about 89% of them appearing once. Sequenced input: PBMCs or T cells enriched from blood (not recorded which). The source is a woman in her twenties or thirties who had recovered from COVID-19.

This chain links TRBV27 with TRBJ2-7; TRBD1 aligns across 9 bases. V shed 0 bases and J 4 bases; nucleotides not matched to a gene: 16. The CDR3 length is 19 residues. Germline-derived CDR1 and CDR2 are MNHEY and SMNVEV (reference sequence). The CDR3 protein is CASSLSGTGLFPRSYEQYF. As DNA, the CDR3 is TGTGCCAGCAGTTTATCCGGGACAGGGCTGTTTCCTCGGTCATACGAGCAGTACTTC.

The chain links TRBV18 to TRBJ2-1, with 12 nucleotides matching TRBD1. CDR1 and CDR2 from the germline V gene are KGHSH and LQKENI. The CDR3 extends over 20 amino acids. V lost 4 bases to trimming and J lost 3 bases; unmatched junction nucleotides: 16. CDR3 nucleotide sequence: TGTGCCAGCTCACTCACCGGGACAGGGGGCCAGCGGGTCATCTACAATGAGCAGTTCTTC. Translating gives CASSLTGTGGQRVIYNEQFF.

The genes are TRBV19 and TRBJ2-1; 15 nucleotides match TRBD2. The CDR3 is 17 residues long. Germline loops: CDR1 LNHDA, CDR2 SQIVND (reference sequence). With 6 bases clipped from V and 7 bases from J, the junction kept 10 bases outside the gene matches. In DNA form, the CDR3 reads TGTGCCAGTAGCAAACCCCCCGGGACTAGCGGGAGGAATGAGCAGTTCTTC. Its translation: CASSKPPGTSGRNEQFF. Combining the CDR3 with reference TRBV19 and TRBJ2-1 gives the whole variable domain DGGITQSPKYLFRKEGQNVTLSCEQNLNHDAMYWYRQDPGQGLRLIYYSQIVNDFQKGDIAEGYSVSREKKESFPLTVTSAQKNPTAFYLCASSKPPGTSGRNEQFFGPGTRLTVL.

The rearrangement uses TRBV19 and TRBJ2-5; D might be TRBD2 (7 bases). Trimming took off 3 bases at V and 6 bases at J, with 20 bases between the two ends. The CDR3 covers 16 residues. Germline V CDR1 and CDR2: LNHDA, SQIVND (reference sequence). CDR3 loop: CASSIGGGPRAKTQYF. DNA of the CDR3: TGTGCCAGTAGTATTGGGGGGGGGCCTAGGGCGAAGACCCAGTACTTC.

V is TRBV5-8 and J is TRBJ2-5, with a possible D match to TRBD2 (6 bases). CDR1 SGHTS and CDR2 YDEGEE come from the germline V gene. V shed 5 bases and J shed 5 bases, with 22 bases lying between them. This CDR3 comprises 16 residues. CDR3 sequence: CASRLKGTGSGETQYF. The DNA for the CDR3 is TGTGCCAGCAGGCTTAAGGGGACCGGGAGTGGGGAGACCCAGTACTTC. The complete variable domain, with remaining parts taken from reference TRBV5-8 and TRBJ2-5, reads EAGVTQSPTHLIKTRGQQATLRCSPISGHTSVYWYQQALGLGLQFLLWYDEGEERNRGNFPPRFSGRQFPNYSSELNVNALELEDSALYLCASRLKGTGSGETQYFGPGTRLLVL.

V gene TRBV3-1 (or the pseudogene TRBV3-2) combines with J gene TRBJ1-6, with 7 nucleotides matching TRBD1. Losses at the gene ends were 3 bases for V and 6 bases for J; bases not matched to a gene: 5. CDR1 LGHDT and CDR2 YNNKEL come from the germline V gene (reference sequence). The CDR3 covers 15 residues. The chain's CDR3 is CASSQPGQSNSPLHF. The CDR3 DNA follows: TGTGCCAGCAGCCAGCCGGGACAGAGTAATTCACCCCTCCACTTT.

The chain couples TRBV5-3 to TRBJ1-2; 7 bases line up with TRBD1. TRBV5-3 is an ORF, with its function uncertain. This CDR3 has 15 residues. Germline trimming cut 4 bases from V and 4 bases from J; bases unmatched to any gene: 10. CDR3 protein: CARSLAGTATYGYTF. Written as DNA, the CDR3 is TGTGCCAGAAGCCTAGCCGGGACAGCAACCTATGGCTACACCTTC.

The chain recombines TRBV5-1 with TRBJ2-2, with D perhaps TRBD1 (5 bases). Trimming stripped 0 bases from V and 6 bases from J, with 9 bases between. Germline V gene data show CDR1 as SGHRS and CDR2 as YFSETQ. The CDR3 has 14 residues. CDR3 sequence (DNA): TGCGCCAGCAGCTTGGCGACAGACCCCGGGGAGCTGTTTTTT. The encoded protein is CASSLATDPGELFF.

CDR3 amino acids: CASSQDGQGTYQPQHF. The CDR3 DNA follows: TGTGCCAGCTCACAGGATGGACAGGGGACTTATCAGCCCCAGCATTTT. This rearrangement joins TRBV18 to TRBJ1-5, with 9 nucleotides matching TRBD1. There are 16 residues in the CDR3. CDR1 and CDR2 from the germline V gene are KGHSH and LQKENI. The V gene end was trimmed by 4 bases and the J gene end by 5 bases; junction bases not matched to a gene: 9.

This clone was seen a few times. The V call is TRBV6-1, the J call TRBJ1-2; 7 bases are shared with TRBD1. V gave up 2 bases and J gave up 4 bases; unmatched junction bases: 7. CDR3 length: 15 amino acids. Germline CDR1 reads MNHNS; CDR2 reads SASEGT. The DNA of the CDR3 is TGTGCCAGCAGTGAAATAAACAGGGGCGGCTATGGCTACACCTTC. Its translation: CASSEINRGGYGYTF.